Listed here are 23 T cell receptor beta chains from one sample, sequenced in a study of Ad26.COV2.S vaccination and SARS-CoV-2 variants. This sample's treatment: some 20 received Ad26.COV2.S at low or high dose, single or two shots; several received placebo; per-sample allocation not given. Specimens were obtained on day 63 following the first vaccine or placebo injection. Clones were sequenced by immunoSEQ multiplex PCR, and TCRdb holds only the in-frame ones, with some missing. Of some 520,000 clones listed, around 88% are singletons. The specimen comprised peripheral blood, sampled in a trial of Ad26.COV2.S vaccine versus placebo. These receptors were taken from a person aged 18-65 years who received the Ad26.COV2.S COVID-19 vaccine or a placebo.

V usage is TRBV19 and J usage is TRBJ1-4; D remains ambiguous. Germline V CDR1 and CDR2: LNHDA, SQIVND (reference sequence). Trimming stripped 1 base from V and 4 bases from J, with 10 bases between. The CDR3 extends over 15 amino acids. The CDR3: CASSIARRSNEKLFF. CDR3 coding DNA: TGTGCCAGTAGTATAGCCCGGAGGAGTAATGAAAAACTGTTTTTT. The whole variable domain, filled in from reference TRBV19 and TRBJ1-4, reads DGGITQSPKYLFRKEGQNVTLSCEQNLNHDAMYWYRQDPGQGLRLIYYSQIVNDFQKGDIAEGYSVSREKKESFPLTVTSAQKNPTAFYLCASSIARRSNEKLFFGSGTQLSVL.

This chain links TRBV6-2 or TRBV6-3 with TRBJ2-1, with 7 nucleotides matching TRBD2. V lost 0 bases, J lost 12 bases, and 8 bases stayed unmatched. Germline loops: CDR1 MNHEY, CDR2 SVGEGT. CDR3 size: 14 residues. CDR3 in DNA: TGTGCCAGCAGTTACTCCGGGACTATCCCTCGGCAGTTCTTC. Encoded protein: CASSYSGTIPRQFF.

V gene TRBV14 combines with J gene TRBJ2-1; weak D call: TRBD1 (6 bases). CDR1 is SGHDN and CDR2 is FVKESK in the germline V gene. The CDR3 extends over 13 amino acids. V was shortened by 1 base and J by 10 bases, with 11 bases between the two germline ends. CDR3 amino acids: CASSQGRGGEQFF. The CDR3 nucleotides read TGTGCCAGCAGCCAAGGACGTGGGGGCGAGCAGTTCTTC.

This chain links TRBV7-2 with TRBJ2-1; D unclear. The CDR3 spans 11 residues. The germline V gene has CDR1 SGHTA and CDR2 FQGNSA. V was shortened by 5 bases and J by 9 bases, with 8 bases between the two germline ends. CDR3 amino acids: CASSRKGEQFF. DNA of the CDR3: TGTGCCAGCAGCCGCAAGGGTGAGCAGTTCTTC.

V gene TRBV15 combines with J gene TRBJ2-7; 7 bases align to TRBD1. Germline CDR1 and CDR2: LNHNV and YYDKDF (reference sequence). Trimming took 7 bases from V and 0 from J; bases not matched to a gene: 6. The CDR3 consists of 14 residues. CDR3 nucleotides: TGTGCCACCAAAGCCGGGACAGACTCCTACGAGCAGTACTTC. As protein: CATKAGTDSYEQYF.

The CDR3 is CASSQRHGTAWGYTF. The CDR3, as DNA: TGCGCCAGCAGTCAAAGACACGGGACAGCTTGGGGCTACACCTTC. The rearrangement uses TRBV23-1 and TRBJ1-2; TRBD1 agrees at 7 bases. TRBV23-1 is filed as an ORF, its function uncertain. After removal of 2 bases from V and 8 bases from J, the junction contained 11 bases not matched to a gene. There are 15 residues in the CDR3.

V is TRBV18 and J is TRBJ1-2; D uncertain. This CDR3 has 15 residues. Trimming pared 4 bases from V and 2 bases from J, leaving 14 bases between. Looked up from germline, CDR1 is KGHSH and CDR2 is LQKENI. The DNA for the CDR3 is TGTGCCAGCTCACGTGGTGAGGGTGGGAACTATGGCTACACCTTC. The encoded protein is CASSRGEGGNYGYTF.

The gene calls are TRBV7-6 and TRBJ2-2; D is undetermined. CDR1 is SGHVS and CDR2 is FNYEAQ in the germline V gene. Deletions cut 5 bases from V and 7 bases from J, with 11 bases between. The CDR3 contains 13 residues. In nucleotides, the CDR3 is TGTGCCAGCAGCCCCACCGTCCTCGGGGAGCTGTTTTTT. Its translation: CASSPTVLGELFF.

V is TRBV19 and J is TRBJ1-3, with TRBD1 as a possible D gene (6 bases). Deletions cut 7 bases from V and 0 bases from J, with 10 bases between. The germline V gene encodes CDR1 LNHDA and CDR2 SQIVND (reference sequence). CDR3 size: 14 residues. This CDR3 is CASTQGHSGNTIYF. The DNA for the CDR3 is TGTGCCAGTACGCAGGGACACTCTGGAAACACCATATATTTT.

The V gene is TRBV9, the J gene TRBJ2-5; D remains unclear. CDR1 and CDR2 (germline): SGDLS, YYNGEE. The CDR3 is 14 amino acids. The V gene lost 1 base and the J gene lost 5 bases, with 12 bases spanning the gap. CDR3 residues: CASSVMEDSETQYF. As DNA, the CDR3 is TGTGCCAGCAGCGTAATGGAAGATAGTGAGACCCAGTACTTC.

V is TRBV6-1 and J is TRBJ1-1; D gene unclear. Germline values: CDR1 MNHNS, CDR2 SASEGT. Trimming took 5 bases from V and 11 from J, leaving 12 bases between them. This CDR3 is 11 amino acids long. CDR3 sequence (DNA): TGTGCCAGCAGTTTAAACCCTGGGGCTTTCTTT. Amino acids: CASSLNPGAFF.

This clone has only one observation. A read error is likely here: a far larger clone is one base away. This chain connects TRBV27 to TRBJ2-5; TRBD2 matches 8 bases. This CDR3 spans 13 amino acids. The ends lost 3 bases at V and 4 bases at J; junction bases unmatched: 1. Germline CDR1 is MNHEY and CDR2 is SMNVEV (reference sequence). CDR3 bases: TGTGCCAGCAGTTTCGGGGGGGGAGAGACCCAGTACTTC. As protein: CASSFGGGETQYF.

J is TRBJ2-3 and V is TRBV5-8; TRBD2 matches 15 bases. The CDR3 is made up of 17 amino acids. CDR1 and CDR2 (germline): SGHTS, YDEGEE. J gave up 6 bases and V 2 bases, and 7 bases lay outside the gene matches. The CDR3 nucleotides are TGTGCCAGCAGCTTTCGGACTAGCGGGAGGGCCGGGGATACGCAGTATTTT. Encoded protein: CASSFRTSGRAGDTQYF.

The chain employs TRBV5-5 and TRBJ2-2; 7 bases match TRBD2. The V segment lost 4 bases and the J segment 0 bases; nucleotides outside the gene matches: 3. CDR1 SGHKS and CDR2 YYEKEE come from the germline V gene (reference sequence). CDR3 size: 15 residues. The CDR3 sequence: CASSPLAANTGELFF. CDR3 nucleotide sequence: TGTGCCAGCAGCCCCCTAGCGGCGAACACCGGGGAGCTGTTTTTT.

The chain is built from TRBV7-8 and TRBJ2-3; TRBD2 matches at 7 bases. With 5 bases clipped from V and 7 bases from J, the junction kept 18 bases outside the gene matches. The V gene's germline CDR1 is SGHVS and CDR2 FQNEAQ. CDR3 length: 17 residues. The CDR3 bases are TGTGCCAGCAGCGGCGGAGTGGGGAACGGGAGGTTTAATACGCAGTATTTT. Protein product: CASSGGVGNGRFNTQYF.

The CDR3 reads CASRARTRGQDKDTQYF. In DNA, the CDR3 is TGTGCCAGCAGGGCGAGGACCAGGGGGCAGGACAAAGATACGCAGTATTTT. The gene calls are TRBV28 and TRBJ2-3; TRBD1 matches 8 bases. The CDR3 runs 17 residues. Germline lookup yields CDR1 MDHEN and CDR2 SYDVKM. With V trimmed by 6 bases and J by 5 bases, 16 bases remained unmatched.

Comment on this clone: At the DNA level, this CDR3 is encoded by other sequences in the same sample as well. The chain employs TRBV5-6 and TRBJ1-5; D remains ambiguous. The V and J ends lost 0 bases and 4 bases respectively, with 8 bases between them. CDR3 length: 14 amino acids. The germline V gene has CDR1 SGHDT and CDR2 YYEEEE. DNA of the CDR3: TGTGCCAGCAGCTTGGCCGGAGGAAATCAGCCCCAGCATTTT. Amino acid sequence: CASSLAGGNQPQHF.

The genes are TRBV15 and TRBJ2-1; 8 bases agree with TRBD1. J gave up 5 bases and V 4 bases, and 4 bases lay outside the gene matches. The CDR3 is 14 residues long. The V gene's germline CDR1 is LNHNV and CDR2 YYDKDF (reference sequence). The CDR3 loop reads CATSKTGDNNEQFF. The CDR3 DNA follows: TGTGCCACCAGCAAGACAGGGGATAACAATGAGCAGTTCTTC.

This clone was counted between two and nine times. The rearrangement joins TRBV19 to TRBJ1-3; D ambiguous. CDR1 is LNHDA, CDR2 SQIVND, per germline (reference sequence). The CDR3 consists of 13 residues. V was cut by 7 bases and J by 0 bases, with 7 bases left in between. The CDR3 region is CASTGLSGNTIYF. Here the CDR3 DNA reads TGTGCCAGTACAGGCCTCTCTGGAAACACCATATATTTT.

This chain uses TRBV6-5 with TRBJ1-4, with a weak D call TRBD1 (5 bases). V was trimmed by 6 bases and J by 5 bases, leaving 16 bases between them. Per the germline V gene, CDR1 is MNHEY and CDR2 is SVGAGI. The length of the CDR3 is 15 residues. The CDR3 nucleotides read TGTGCCAGCAGCCCAGGGATAGGGATCAATGAAAAACTGTTTTTT. The encoded protein is CASSPGIGINEKLFF.

The CDR3, as DNA: TGTGCCGCTCGACAGGGAGAAGAGACCCAGTACTTC. Its protein product is CAARQGEETQYF. The V gene is TRBV6-5, the J gene TRBJ2-5; 7 nucleotides agree with TRBD1. CDR3 size: 12 residues. The V and J ends lost 11 bases and 3 bases, in that order; junction bases with no gene match: 6. Germline CDR1 and CDR2: MNHEY and SVGAGI.

Worth noting for this clone: Within the sample, other DNA sequences also encode this same CDR3. This chain connects TRBV6-6 to TRBJ2-7, with no clear D. Germline loops: CDR1 MNHNY, CDR2 SVGAGI (reference sequence). The CDR3 contains 13 residues. Trimming took 2 bases from V and 0 from J, leaving 5 bases between them. CDR3 DNA sequence: TGTGCCAGCAGTTACGGCGGCTCCTACGAGCAGTACTTC. It is translated as CASSYGGSYEQYF.

The chain recombines TRBV4-3 with TRBJ2-3; 7 bases map to TRBD2. With 0 bases clipped from V and 1 base from J, the junction kept 4 bases outside the gene matches. The CDR3 is 16 residues long. Germline V gives CDR1 LGHNA, CDR2 YSLEER. The CDR3 spells CASSQDRGVGTDTQYF. As DNA, the CDR3 is TGCGCCAGCAGCCAAGATCGGGGGGTGGGCACAGATACGCAGTATTTT.